This T cell receptor beta chain was retrieved from a study of long-term antiretroviral therapy in people with HIV. Turning to the study itself: Of all samples, the earliest predate the 2015 immediate-ART recommendation by about a decade.

Study observations and caveats: Despite increasing after ART, diversity remained lower than that of transplant donor controls. Before ART, certain clones expanded, and these dominated the repertoire at all time points. Controls showed broader CDR3 length ranges than did the HIV repertoires.

Per germline, CDR1 MNHEY and CDR2 SMNVEV (reference sequence). The CDR3 consists of 18 residues. With 3 bases clipped from V and 3 bases from J, the junction kept 11 bases outside the gene matches. On this clone: Antigen specificity is unknown.

Version v3.0 of the immunoSEQ assay was performed at survey level. Produced via immunoSEQ multiplex PCR; TCRdb's table is partial and in-frame only. The data show some 31,000 clones, about 95% seen once. The sample was unsorted PBMCs, taken 5.3 years after starting antiretroviral therapy. This sequence was found in a man aged 30 to 39 with HIV. The chain is built from TRBV27 and TRBJ2-4, with 10 bases matching TRBD1. CDR3 protein: CASSLGTGVGFGKNIQYF. The CDR3 region has the DNA TGTGCCAGCAGTTTGGGGACAGGGGTGGGGTTCGGCAAAAACATTCAGTACTTC.